This T cell receptor (beta chain) was observed in a study of T cell changes during pregnancy in multiple sclerosis. The CDR3 runs to 15 residues. Per germline, CDR1 SNHLY and CDR2 FYNNEI. V shed 8 bases, J shed 4 bases, and the junction held 6 bases outside the gene matches. Repertoires were generated with immunoSEQ multiplex PCR, while TCRdb's copy carries only in-frame clones and drops some. The sample lists 50,000 to 60,000 clones; around 93% were seen once. The sequencing used CD4+ T cells from peripheral blood mononuclear cells, collected in the first trimester of pregnancy. This TCR was sampled from a female donor with multiple sclerosis, enrolled in a pregnancy study. The chain employs TRBV2 and TRBJ2-5; TRBD2 matches 14 bases. In DNA form, the CDR3 reads TGTGCCAGCGGCCCGGGACTAGCGGGGGTAGAGACCCAGTACTTC. It encodes CASGPGLAGVETQYF. The variable domain in full, completed from reference TRBV2 and TRBJ2-5, reads EPEVTQTPSHQVTQMGQEVILRCVPISNHLYFYWYRQILGQKVEFLVSFYNNEISEKSEIFDDQFSVERPDGSNFTLKIRSTKLEDSAMYFCASGPGLAGVETQYFGPGTRLLVL.